The 10 T cell receptor beta chains given below trace back to one sample, sequenced in a study of blood T cell repertoires in COVID-19 (dated by TCRdb to 2018 to 2020). Library preparation was by the immunoSEQ multiplex PCR assay. Sourced from immuneACCESS, this table was stored by TCRdb with only in-frame sequences that have V and J called. A share of the clones is absent; for the studies checked, an unresolved V gene accounts for under half, and the remainder has no known explanation. Present in this sample are about 170,000 clones, roughly nine tenths of which were seen just once. The ten largest clones add up to around 9.9% of the sample. Sequencing input: peripheral blood. The source is a woman aged 55-75 years with COVID-19, enrolled during active disease.

The chain is built from TRBV6-4 and TRBJ1-2; the match to TRBD1 covers 8 bases. The germline V gene encodes CDR1 MRHNA and CDR2 SNTAGT. V dropped 2 bases and J dropped 1; count of bases not matched to a gene: 12. The length of the CDR3 is 18 residues. CDR3 sequence (DNA): TGTGCCAGCAGTGACCATCCGTTGCGGACAGGGCTTAACTATGGCTACACCTTC. As protein: CASSDHPLRTGLNYGYTF.

The gene calls are TRBV5-4 and TRBJ2-5; no clear D gene. This CDR3 region has 15 residues. Germline assignment: CDR1 SGHNT and CDR2 YYREEE (reference sequence). V was clipped by 6 bases and J by 0 bases, with 15 bases between them. The CDR3 reads CASNSRISYQETQYF. The CDR3 DNA sequence: TGTGCCAGCAACTCTAGGATTAGCTACCAAGAGACCCAGTACTTC.

The genes are TRBV6-5 and TRBJ1-1, with 7 nucleotides matching TRBD1. This CDR3 contains 16 residues. Germline loops: CDR1 MNHEY, CDR2 SVGAGI. With V trimmed by 3 bases and J by 4 bases, 11 bases remained unmatched. The DNA of the CDR3 is TGTGCCAGCAGTTATAACCCGAGACAGGGTCTCACTGAAGCTTTCTTT. Translating it yields CASSYNPRQGLTEAFF.

The J gene is TRBJ1-1, the V gene TRBV3-1 (or the pseudogene TRBV3-2); the D gene is possibly TRBD1 (5 bases). Germline values: CDR1 LGHDT, CDR2 YNNKEL (reference sequence). The CDR3 consists of 15 residues. Deletions cut 2 bases from V and 7 bases from J, with 17 bases between. In nucleotides, the CDR3 is TGTGCCAGCAGCCAAAATAAGGGCAGGGTCGATGAAGCTTTCTTT. It translates to CASSQNKGRVDEAFF.

The rearrangement uses TRBV21-1 and TRBJ1-2. TRBV21-1 is a pseudogene locus. The CDR3 is 15 amino acids. The CDR3 loop is CASSNVKGAHSGYTF. The CDR3 DNA is TGTGCCAGCAGCAATGTTAAGGGAGCCCATTCGGGCTACACCTTC.

The CDR3 nucleotides read TGTGCCATCAGTGAAAAGACTAGCGGGAGGGCCGAGACCCAGTACTTC. Residues: CAISEKTSGRAETQYF. This sequence joins TRBV10-3 and TRBJ2-5; 14 positions match TRBD2. The germline gives CDR1 ENHRY, CDR2 SYGVKD. This CDR3 spans 16 amino acids. V lost 3 bases and J lost 5; bases outside the gene matches: 5.

This chain joins TRBV9 and TRBJ2-1, with TRBD1 matching 7 bases. CDR3 length equals 16 residues. The V gene end was trimmed by 1 base and the J gene end by 8 bases; junction bases not matched to a gene: 12. Germline V gives CDR1 SGDLS, CDR2 YYNGEE. The CDR3 here is CASSVFEGGAIDEQFF. In DNA, the CDR3 is TGTGCCAGCAGCGTATTTGAAGGGGGCGCCATAGATGAGCAGTTCTTC.

This chain uses TRBV24-1 with TRBJ1-2; 8 bases line up with TRBD1. Looked up from germline, CDR1 is KGHDR and CDR2 is SFDVKD. Trimming at V came to 3 bases and at J to 2 bases, leaving 4 bases not matched to a gene. The CDR3 sequence is 15 residues long. DNA of the CDR3: TGTGCCACCAGTGATCCAGCAGGGGGCAACTATGGCTACACCTTC. It codes for CATSDPAGGNYGYTF.

V usage is TRBV18 and J usage is TRBJ2-5, with TRBD2 identical over 7 bases. Germline V gene data show CDR1 as KGHSH and CDR2 as LQKENI. The CDR3 has 17 amino acids. With V trimmed by 1 base and J by 1 base, 9 bases remained unmatched. CDR3 in DNA: TGTGCCAGCTCACCACTCGTGTCTAGCGGCTTCCAAGAGACCCAGTACTTC. Its translation: CASSPLVSSGFQETQYF.

This sequence joins TRBV19 and TRBJ2-7; the D gene is possibly TRBD1 (5 bases). Germline loops: CDR1 LNHDA, CDR2 SQIVND (reference sequence). CDR3 size: 16 residues. V was pared by 3 bases and J by 3 bases, with 18 bases between. The CDR3 spells CASSITLGHRVYEQYF. CDR3 DNA sequence: TGTGCCAGTAGTATTACTCTTGGACACCGAGTCTACGAGCAGTACTTC. The full variable domain, completed using reference TRBV19 and TRBJ2-7, is DGGITQSPKYLFRKEGQNVTLSCEQNLNHDAMYWYRQDPGQGLRLIYYSQIVNDFQKGDIAEGYSVSREKKESFPLTVTSAQKNPTAFYLCASSITLGHRVYEQYFGPGTRLTVT.